This T cell receptor (beta chain) was observed in a study of CD8 T cells in Susac syndrome. CDR3 length: 14 residues. The V gene's germline CDR1 is GTSNPN and CDR2 SVGIG (reference sequence). With 5 bases removed from V and 0 bases from J, the gap between germline ends came to 8 bases. RNA in amounts of roughly 0.5 to 1 ug was reverse transcribed with random hexamers. An immunoSEQ multiplex PCR amplified TCR beta CDR3 over 54 Vbeta and 13 Jbeta. Via MiXCR, TCRdb re-called the immunoSEQ multiplex PCR reads, giving one row per CDR3 protein. The sample includes fewer than 350,000 distinct CDR3 sequences, approximately 90% of them seen just once.

Material: CD4+ T cells from PBMCs. The rearrangement uses TRBV30 and TRBJ2-6; D remains unclear. This clonotype originated in a human donor with multiple sclerosis. The CDR3 DNA sequence: TGTGCCTGGGACGTAAGCTCTGGGGCCAACGTCCTGACTTTC. Translated: CAWDVSSGANVLTF.